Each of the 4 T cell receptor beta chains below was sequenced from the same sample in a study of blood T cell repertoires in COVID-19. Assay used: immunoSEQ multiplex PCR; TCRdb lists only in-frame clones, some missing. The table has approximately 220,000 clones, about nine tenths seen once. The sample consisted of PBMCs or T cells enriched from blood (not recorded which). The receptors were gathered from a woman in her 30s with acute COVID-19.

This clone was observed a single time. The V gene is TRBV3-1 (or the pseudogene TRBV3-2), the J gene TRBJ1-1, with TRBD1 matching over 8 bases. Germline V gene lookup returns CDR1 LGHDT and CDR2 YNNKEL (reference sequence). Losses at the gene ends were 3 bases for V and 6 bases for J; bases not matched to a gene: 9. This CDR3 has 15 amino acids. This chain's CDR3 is CASSHGGQVSAEAFF. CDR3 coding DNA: TGTGCCAGCAGCCATGGGGGACAGGTTTCTGCTGAAGCTTTCTTT.

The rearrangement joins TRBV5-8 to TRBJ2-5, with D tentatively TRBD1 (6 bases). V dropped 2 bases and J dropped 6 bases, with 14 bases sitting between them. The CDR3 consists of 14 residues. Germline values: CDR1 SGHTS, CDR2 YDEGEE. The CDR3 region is CASSLRLQGQTQYF. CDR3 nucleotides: TGTGCCAGCAGCTTACGGCTGCAGGGGCAGACCCAGTACTTC.

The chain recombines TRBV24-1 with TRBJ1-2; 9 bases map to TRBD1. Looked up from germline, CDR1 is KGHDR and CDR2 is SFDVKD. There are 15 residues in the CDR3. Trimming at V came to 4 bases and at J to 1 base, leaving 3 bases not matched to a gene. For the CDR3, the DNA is TGTGCCACCAGTGAAGGGACAGGGATTAACTATGGCTACACCTTC. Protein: CATSEGTGINYGYTF.

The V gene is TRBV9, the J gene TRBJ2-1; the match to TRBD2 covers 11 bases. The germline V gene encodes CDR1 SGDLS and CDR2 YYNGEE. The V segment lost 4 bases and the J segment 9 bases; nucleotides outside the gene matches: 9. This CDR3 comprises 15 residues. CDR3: CASSFTSGGRTEQFF. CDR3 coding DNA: TGTGCCAGCAGCTTTACTAGCGGGGGAAGGACTGAGCAGTTCTTC.